The present T cell receptor beta chain was sequenced within a study of T cells in Graves' hyperthyroidism and ophthalmopathy. Study information: Peripheral blood samples were taken at initial diagnosis, prior to any treatment. Study-wide findings and caveats: Also found in blood were most expanded thyroid clonotypes above 0.001. Ophthalmopathy could be told apart from stable hyperthyroidism with a 13 V-J model.

Turning to this clonotype: Its specificity is not known.

An approximately 9.4 ml volume of fresh peripheral blood provided the PBMCs. The CDR3 loop spans 15 amino acids. Trimming cost V 2 bases and J 3 bases, with 13 bases left between them. Germline assignment: CDR1 SGHRS and CDR2 YFSETQ. It was RNA transcripts that yielded the amplified TCR beta CDR3 regions. First-round RT-PCR of the TCR CDR3 relied on the HTBI primer set. TCRdb re-analysed the multiplex PCR reads in MiXCR, keeping a single row per CDR3 protein. Counted here are a few hundred thousand distinct CDR3 sequences, around 16% occurring once; the ten biggest clones make up less than 3.5%. The receptor's source is a woman aged 40 to 50 with Graves' ophthalmopathy. The chain is built from TRBV5-1 and TRBJ2-3; D is perhaps TRBD1 or TRBD2 (5 bases each). Sequenced material: blood. The CDR3 DNA follows: TGCGCCAGCAGCTTAGGGGTAGCGACGACAGATACGCAGTATTTT. Translated, it gives CASSLGVATTDTQYF.